What follows are 30 T cell receptor beta chains derived from one specimen sequenced in a study of blood T cell repertoires in COVID-19. Sequencing was performed with immunoSEQ multiplex PCR; in TCRdb, only in-frame clones are kept and a portion is missing. The table records about 83,000 clones, around three quarters of them present only once. What was sequenced was peripheral blood. The receptors here all came from a woman older than 75 with active or convalescent COVID-19.

The genes are TRBV21-1 and TRBJ2-1; TRBD1 is the table's D call, not checked against the DNA. TRBV21-1 is an annotated pseudogene. The CDR3 has 16 amino acids. CDR3 residues: CASSRNREQGLSEQFF. The CDR3 bases are TGTGCCAGCAGCCGAAACAGGGAGCAGGGGTTGAGTGAGCAGTTCTTC.

The chain couples TRBV27 to TRBJ1-4; TRBD1 matches 7 bases. This CDR3 is 15 amino acids long. The V gene end was trimmed by 7 bases and the J gene end by 1 base; junction bases not matched to a gene: 6. In germline, CDR1 is MNHEY, CDR2 SMNVEV (reference sequence). This chain's CDR3 is CASTSRDRTNEKLFF. For the CDR3, the DNA is TGTGCCAGCACCTCCAGGGACAGAACTAATGAAAAACTGTTTTTT.

This chain uses TRBV27 with TRBJ1-2; TRBD1 is a possible D gene (5 bases). The CDR3 contains 14 residues. Between the trimmed V and J ends, which lost 5 bases and 4 bases, there was a span of 14 bases. From germline, CDR1 is MNHEY and CDR2 SMNVEV (reference sequence). The CDR3 DNA reads as TGTGCCAGCAGTCCGGGACTGGGTGGCTATGGCTACACCTTC. Its protein product is CASSPGLGGYGYTF.

The chain recombines TRBV7-3 with TRBJ2-2; TRBD2 is a possible D gene (5 bases). V gave up 6 bases and J gave up 1 base, with 12 bases separating them. Looked up from germline, CDR1 is SGHTA and CDR2 is FQGTGA. This CDR3 spans 15 amino acids. The CDR3 region is CASRQDYGNTGELFF. The CDR3 region has the DNA TGTGCCAGCAGACAAGACTACGGGAACACCGGGGAGCTGTTTTTT.

The CDR3, as DNA: TGTGCCAGCAGCCAAGCAGGGACTTGGGAGACCCAGTACTTC. Its protein is CASSQAGTWETQYF. The chain is built from TRBV14 and TRBJ2-5; D may be TRBD2 (6 bases). Germline loops: CDR1 SGHDN, CDR2 FVKESK. V was pared by 1 base and J by 5 bases, with 11 bases between. The CDR3 is 14 amino acids.

The V gene is TRBV7-9, the J gene TRBJ2-2; 9 positions agree with TRBD1. V lost 1 base to trimming and J lost 4 bases; unmatched junction nucleotides: 4. CDR1 SEHNR and CDR2 FQNEAQ come from the germline V gene (reference sequence). The CDR3 contains 16 residues. DNA of the CDR3: TGTGCCAGCAGCTTAGTGGGACAGGGACCCACCGGGGAGCTGTTTTTT. It is translated as CASSLVGQGPTGELFF. Full variable domain (missing parts from reference TRBV7-9 and TRBJ2-2): DTGVSQNPRHKITKRGQNVTFRCDPISEHNRLYWYRQTLGQGPEFLTYFQNEAQLEKSRLLSDRFSAERPKGSFSTLEIQRTEQGDSAMYLCASSLVGQGPTGELFFGEGSRLTVL.

This clone was detected a few times. CDR3 loop: CAISESRGSNQPQHF. CDR3 DNA sequence: TGTGCCATCAGTGAGTCGAGAGGAAGCAATCAGCCCCAGCATTTT. V gene TRBV10-3 combines with J gene TRBJ1-5, with D unclear. V was trimmed by 0 bases and J by 1 base, leaving 7 bases between them. CDR3 size: 15 residues. Germline values: CDR1 ENHRY, CDR2 SYGVKD.

This clone was seen just once. Here the CDR3 DNA reads TGTGCCTGGAGTTCCGGGGGGGGCGAGCAGTACTTC. Translated, it gives CAWSSGGGEQYF. The chain employs TRBV30 and TRBJ2-7; TRBD2 agrees at 8 bases. The V gene end was trimmed by 2 bases and the J gene end by 6 bases; junction bases not matched to a gene: 3. The CDR3 is 12 residues long. The germline CDR1 and CDR2 sequences are GTSNPN and SVGIG (reference sequence).

This clone has only a few counts. The rearrangement uses TRBV2 and TRBJ2-6; D perhaps matches TRBD1 (6 bases). Germline CDR1 reads SNHLY; CDR2 reads FYNNEI. V was trimmed by 8 bases and J by 0 bases, leaving 11 bases between them. This CDR3 region has 15 residues. Here the CDR3 DNA reads TGTGCCAGCCAAAAGGACAGCTCTGGGGCCAACGTCCTGACTTTC. This encodes CASQKDSSGANVLTF.

The chain is built from TRBV10-2 and TRBJ2-7, with TRBD1 matching 7 bases. Germline V gene sequence: CDR1 WSHSY, CDR2 SAAADI. Losses at the gene ends were 4 bases for V and 3 bases for J; bases not matched to a gene: 3. This CDR3 comprises 13 residues. In nucleotides, the CDR3 is TGCGCCAGCAGTGGAGGGGGCAGCTACGAGCAGTACTTC. Amino acids: CASSGGGSYEQYF.

V gene TRBV6-2 or TRBV6-3 combines with J gene TRBJ2-5; TRBD2 aligns across 7 bases. CDR1 and CDR2 from the germline V gene are MNHEY and SVGEGT. V trimming: 2 bases; J trimming: 2 bases; junction bases outside the gene matches: 8. This CDR3 is built from 16 residues. The chain's CDR3 is CASSYAASGAQETQYF. The CDR3 DNA sequence: TGTGCCAGCAGTTACGCGGCTAGCGGAGCACAAGAGACCCAGTACTTC.

This chain joins TRBV6-2 or TRBV6-3 and TRBJ2-3; maybe TRBD1 (6 bases). Germline loops: CDR1 MNHEY, CDR2 SVGEGT. V was cut by 0 bases and J by 3 bases, with 16 bases left in between. This CDR3 has 17 amino acids. CDR3 in DNA: TGTGCCAGCAGTTACTCGGGCAGGGGTAAGCGGACAGATACGCAGTATTTT. It yields the protein CASSYSGRGKRTDTQYF.

This sequence joins TRBV2 and TRBJ1-4, with D hard to call. In germline, CDR1 is SNHLY, CDR2 FYNNEI. The CDR3 is 13 residues long. Trimming stripped 4 bases from V and 10 bases from J, with 13 bases between. Here the CDR3 DNA reads TGTGCCAGCAGTGTCGGACCCGAGGGAAAACTGTTTTTT. It encodes CASSVGPEGKLFF.

CDR3 bases: TGTGCCAGCAGCTTGACTAGCGGGGGGATGATTACCGGGGAGCTGTTTTTT. This encodes CASSLTSGGMITGELFF. The rearrangement joins TRBV9 to TRBJ2-2; the match to TRBD2 covers 13 bases. The CDR3 has 17 amino acids. J lost 5 bases, V lost 4 bases, and 8 bases had no gene match. Germline V gives CDR1 SGDLS, CDR2 YYNGEE.

This clone was seen a handful of times. The chain uses TRBV3-1 (or the pseudogene TRBV3-2) and TRBJ2-3, with D uncertain. Per the germline V gene, CDR1 is LGHDT and CDR2 is YNNKEL (reference sequence). The CDR3 is 13 residues long. Trimming took off 1 base at V and 8 bases at J, with 10 bases between the two ends. The DNA of the CDR3 is TGTGCCAGCAGCCAAGTTACAGTGGGTACGCAGTATTTT. This translates into CASSQVTVGTQYF.

V and J are TRBV13 and TRBJ1-1; 11 nucleotides match TRBD1. This CDR3 spans 17 amino acids. V dropped 0 bases and J dropped 1; count of bases not matched to a gene: 4. Germline V gene lookup returns CDR1 PRHDT and CDR2 FYEKMQ (reference sequence). CDR3: CASSLGAGTGGNTEAFF. The CDR3 DNA follows: TGTGCCAGCAGCTTAGGCGCCGGGACAGGGGGGAACACTGAAGCTTTCTTT.

This clone has a count of ten or more. The chain is built from TRBV2 and TRBJ2-3, with D possibly matching TRBD1 (5 bases). CDR1 and CDR2 (germline): SNHLY, FYNNEI. The CDR3 totals 14 residues. V was pared by 0 bases and J by 6 bases, with 10 bases between. CDR3 in DNA: TGTGCCAGCAGTGAAGCGCAGGGATTGGATACGCAGTATTTT. Translating it yields CASSEAQGLDTQYF.

The chain recombines TRBV23-1 with TRBJ1-1, with 7 bases aligning to TRBD1. TRBV23-1 is an ORF; its function is uncertain. The CDR3 is made up of 15 amino acids. The V gene end was trimmed by 0 bases and the J gene end by 5 bases; junction bases not matched to a gene: 6. CDR3 sequence reads: CASSQSVEGATEAFF. The CDR3 bases are TGCGCCAGCAGTCAATCGGTTGAGGGGGCGACTGAAGCTTTCTTT.

V usage is TRBV2 and J usage is TRBJ2-3, with D possibly matching TRBD1 (5 bases). V gave up 10 bases and J gave up 0 bases, with 14 bases separating them. Germline V gene lookup returns CDR1 SNHLY and CDR2 FYNNEI. The CDR3 length is 14 residues. CDR3 protein: CATLSGASTDTQYF. DNA for the CDR3: TGTGCCACCCTGAGTGGGGCTAGCACAGATACGCAGTATTTT.

This rearrangement joins TRBV7-2 to TRBJ1-1; 7 bases are shared with TRBD1. The length of the CDR3 is 14 residues. CDR1 is SGHTA and CDR2 is FQGNSA in the germline V gene. The V gene end was trimmed by 4 bases and the J gene end by 5 bases; junction bases not matched to a gene: 7. The CDR3 here is CASSSYTGVTEAFF. The CDR3 DNA sequence: TGTGCCAGCAGCTCCTATACAGGGGTAACTGAAGCTTTCTTT.

This clone has just a few counts. The chain recombines TRBV6-1 with TRBJ2-3; 7 bases line up with TRBD2. Per germline, CDR1 MNHNS and CDR2 SASEGT. The CDR3 extends over 13 amino acids. The V and J ends lost 3 bases and 6 bases, in that order; junction bases with no gene match: 3. The CDR3 DNA follows: TGTGCCAGCAGTGACCTAGCGGAGGATACGCAGTATTTT. Its translation: CASSDLAEDTQYF.

The chain carries TRBV6-6 and TRBJ2-5, with 7 bases identical to TRBD2. V gave up 5 bases and J gave up 2 bases; unmatched junction bases: 5. In germline, CDR1 is MNHNY, CDR2 SVGAGI (reference sequence). The CDR3 totals 14 residues. The CDR3 is CASSTVGGQETQYF. CDR3 sequence (DNA): TGTGCCAGCAGTACGGTGGGGGGGCAAGAGACCCAGTACTTC.

In its sample, this clone was seen a few times. The chain links TRBV19 to TRBJ1-1; D is perhaps TRBD1 (5 bases). The germline CDR1 and CDR2 sequences are LNHDA and SQIVND (reference sequence). The CDR3 contains 14 residues. V lost 5 bases to trimming and J lost 1 base, with 11 bases between them. The CDR3 DNA follows: TGTGCCAGTAGTGCCGACAGAAAGAACACTGAAGCTTTCTTT. Translating gives CASSADRKNTEAFF.

The V gene is TRBV5-6, the J gene TRBJ2-3; TRBD1 aligns across 8 bases. Germline values: CDR1 SGHDT, CDR2 YYEEEE. With 4 bases clipped from V and 1 base from J, the junction kept 8 bases outside the gene matches. This CDR3 has 16 residues. For the CDR3, the DNA is TGTGCCAGCAGCGACCCGACAGGGGTGGGCACAGATACGCAGTATTTT. Residues: CASSDPTGVGTDTQYF.

This rearrangement joins TRBV6-2 or TRBV6-3 to TRBJ2-3; 13 nucleotides match TRBD2. This CDR3 has 17 residues. V lost 0 bases and J lost 5; bases outside the gene matches: 5. CDR1 and CDR2 (germline): MNHEY, SVGEGT. CDR3 nucleotides: TGTGCCAGCAGTTACTCGAGTGGGACTAGCGGGGAAGATACGCAGTATTTT. This sequence encodes CASSYSSGTSGEDTQYF.

The chain recombines TRBV6-2 or TRBV6-3 with TRBJ2-7; possibly TRBD1 for D (6 bases). Between the trimmed V and J ends, which lost 6 bases and 1 base, there was a span of 16 bases. Germline V gene data show CDR1 as MNHEY and CDR2 as SVGEGT. This CDR3 is built from 15 residues. The DNA of the CDR3 is TGTGCCAGCAGCCGAGTACAGGGAAGTTCCTACGAGCAGTACTTC. The encoded protein is CASSRVQGSSYEQYF.

J is TRBJ2-1 and V is TRBV5-1; 8 nucleotides agree with TRBD2. V shed 1 base and J 4 bases; nucleotides not matched to a gene: 10. Germline V gene sequence: CDR1 SGHRS, CDR2 YFSETQ. The CDR3 totals 17 residues. The DNA for the CDR3 is TGCGCCAGCAGCTTGCCAGCTAGCGGGCGATCATACAATGAGCAGTTCTTC. Its protein is CASSLPASGRSYNEQFF.

In DNA form, the CDR3 reads TGTGCCAGCAGTTACAGGAGGACCGTTCAGCCCCAGCATTTT. Its translation is CASSYRRTVQPQHF. V is TRBV6-5 and J is TRBJ1-5; D gene uncertain. V lost 2 bases and J lost 6, with 11 bases in between. Germline CDR1 is MNHEY and CDR2 is SVGAGI. CDR3 length equals 14 residues.

The gene calls are TRBV30 and TRBJ1-5; the D is unclear. The germline V gene encodes CDR1 GTSNPN and CDR2 SVGIG (reference sequence). The CDR3 runs 14 residues. The V end lost 2 bases, the J end lost 4 bases, and 12 bases lay between the germline ends. The CDR3 protein is CAWSFAGLNQPQHF. As DNA, the CDR3 is TGTGCCTGGAGTTTCGCAGGATTAAATCAGCCCCAGCATTTT.

This clone was counted once. The chain uses TRBV28 and TRBJ1-2, with D possibly TRBD1 on 6 matching bases. The V and J ends lost 6 bases and 4 bases respectively, with 9 bases between them. CDR1 and CDR2 from the germline V gene are MDHEN and SYDVKM. This CDR3 comprises 12 residues. For the CDR3, the DNA is TGTGCCAGCAGGGGAGGGGGCTATGGCTACACCTTC. Protein product: CASRGGGYGYTF.